This is a list of T cell receptor beta chains from one sample in a study of blood T cell repertoires in COVID-19. Method: immunoSEQ multiplex PCR; TCRdb's copy keeps in-frame clones and lacks some. In the table there are about 160,000 clones, around four fifths of which are singletons. The sample taken for sequencing was peripheral blood. The receptors come from a woman aged 80 or older with active or convalescent COVID-19. Both conserved end residues are part of each CDR3. The D gene is left open where the match is weak. Some rows mark clone size as missing; the rest say once, few, many or name a class of expanded clone.

TRBJ1-1,.,.,TRBV7-2,TGTGCCAGCAGCCCAGAGGGTGAGGGAACTGAAGCTTTCTTT,CASSPEGEGTEAFF
TRBJ1-4,.,.,TRBV5-1,TGCGCCAGCAGCCTCCGGGACAATGGTGAAAAACTGTTTTTT,CASSLRDNGEKLFF
TRBJ1-2,TRBD1,few,TRBV10-3,TGTGCCATCAGAGAAGGGACAGGAGAAGGCTACACCTTC,CAIREGTGEGYTF
TRBJ1-5,.,.,TRBV12-3/TRBV12-4,TGTGCCAGCAGTGCAGGGTCGATACAGCCCCAGCATTTT,CASSAGSIQPQHF
TRBJ1-5,TRBD1,.,TRBV5-4,TGTGCCAGCAGCGTGACAGGGAGCGGCAATCAGCCCCAGCATTTT,CASSVTGSGNQPQHF
TRBJ1-2,.,.,TRBV18,TGTGCCAGCTCACCCTACAGGGCTAACTATGGCTACACCTTC,CASSPYRANYGYTF
TRBJ2-1,TRBD1,many,TRBV6-5,TGTGCCAGCAGTCCGGACAGGGTGCCCTACAATGAGCAGTTCTTC,CASSPDRVPYNEQFF
TRBJ2-1,TRBD2,once,TRBV9,TGTGCCAGCAGCGTAGGGGAGGGAGGGGTTGATGAGCAGTTCTTC,CASSVGEGGVDEQFF
TRBJ1-1,.,.,TRBV6-2/TRBV6-3,TGTGCCAGCACCCCCGACGAGGGGAACACTGAAGCTTTCTTT,CASTPDEGNTEAFF
TRBJ2-1,TRBD1,.,TRBV25-1,TGTGCCAGCAGTGACGACAGGGGCCGATCCTACAATGAGCAGTTCTTC,CASSDDRGRSYNEQFF
TRBJ2-5,.,few,TRBV10-3,TGTGCCATCAGCTACTCCCCCGAGACCCAGTACTTC,CAISYSPETQYF
TRBJ1-3,.,.,TRBV4-1,TGCGCCAGCAGCCAAGATGCCGGGATTTCTGGAAACACCATATATTTT,CASSQDAGISGNTIYF
TRBJ1-2,.,.,TRBV10-2,TGCGCCAGCAGTCCCTCGACAGCTAACTATGGCTACACCTTC,CASSPSTANYGYTF
TRBJ1-4,.,.,TRBV4-1,TGCGCCAGCACCTCCGACGAGGGAGGACGAGAAAAACTGTTTTTT,CASTSDEGGREKLFF
TRBJ2-1,.,.,TRBV5-1,TGCGCCAGCAGCTTGGTGGGCGGACTCAAGGAGCAGTTCTTC,CASSLVGGLKEQFF
TRBJ2-7,.,.,TRBV6-5,TGTGCCATCCTTTCCCGGGGTAACGAGCAGTACTTC,CAILSRGNEQYF
TRBJ2-7,TRBD1,.,TRBV6-2/TRBV6-3,TGTGCCAGCAGACCTTCCCGGGACAGGGAAAACGAGCAGTACTTC,CASRPSRDRENEQYF
TRBJ2-5,.,.,TRBV18,TGTGCCAGCTCAACAGGGGAGACCCAGTACTTC,CASSTGETQYF
TRBJ1-4,TRBD1,few,TRBV11-3,TGTGCCACCTCAAAATACAGGGGAACTAATGAAAAACTGTTTTTT,CATSKYRGTNEKLFF
TRBJ1-1,.,.,TRBV18,TGTGCCAGCTCACCCTACGGGGGGGCGATGAACACTGAAGCTTTCTTT,CASSPYGGAMNTEAFF
TRBJ2-7,.,.,TRBV10-3,TGTGCCATCAGTGAGTACGAGTTCTCCTACGAGCAGTACTTC,CAISEYEFSYEQYF
TRBJ1-4,.,few,TRBV12-5,TGTGCTAGTGGCCCCGGACGGGTTACTAGTGAAAAACTGTTTTTT,CASGPGRVTSEKLFF
TRBJ1-1,TRBD1,.,TRBV4-3,TGCGCCAGCAGCCATACGACAGGGGCAGCTTTCTTT,CASSHTTGAAFF
TRBJ2-7,.,.,TRBV30,TGTGCCTGGAGACAGGGCAACGAGCAGTACTTC,CAWRQGNEQYF
TRBJ2-5,TRBD1,once,TRBV4-3,TGCGCCAGCAGCCAAGGACAGGGGGGGACCCAGTACTTC,CASSQGQGGTQYF
TRBJ1-3,.,.,TRBV7-2,TGTGCCAGCAGCTTAGTATTAGGAGGGTCTGGAAACACCATATATTTT,CASSLVLGGSGNTIYF
TRBJ1-1,.,.,TRBV11-2,TGTGCCAGCAGCTTACTAAACACTGAAGCTTTCTTT,CASSLLNTEAFF
TRBJ1-1,TRBD1,.,TRBV7-2,TGTGCCAGCAGCCCTGGACAGGGAGGGATTATGAACACTGAAGCTTTCTTT,CASSPGQGGIMNTEAFF
TRBJ1-5,.,.,TRBV6-6,TGTGCCAGCAGTTACTCGGAGGATAACCAGCCCCAGCATTTT,CASSYSEDNQPQHF
TRBJ1-2,TRBD1,.,TRBV6-6,TGTGCCAGCAGGCCTACAGGGGGCTATGGCTACACCTTC,CASRPTGGYGYTF
TRBJ2-7,.,.,TRBV9,TGTGCCAGCAGCGTAGGTGACAGCTCCTACGAGCAGTACTTC,CASSVGDSSYEQYF
TRBJ2-7,.,.,TRBV2,TGTGCCAGCGGAAACAGATACGAGCAGTACTTC,CASGNRYEQYF
TRBJ1-2,.,.,TRBV7-2,TGTGCCAGCAGTCCCGAACAGATTTCTAACTATGGCTACACCTTC,CASSPEQISNYGYTF
TRBJ1-5,TRBD1,once,TRBV10-3,TGTGCCATCTCTCTGGGACAGGGAGAAAATCAGCCCCAGCATTTT,CAISLGQGENQPQHF
TRBJ2-2,TRBD1,.,TRBV5-1,TGCGCCAGCAGCGTAGGGGGGACAGGGTACACCGGGGAGCTGTTTTTT,CASSVGGTGYTGELFF
TRBJ2-7,.,.,TRBV6-5,TGTGCCAGCCAGGGGATCTACTATGAGCAGTACTTC,CASQGIYYEQYF
TRBJ1-1,.,.,TRBV6-5,TGTGCCAGCAGTTACTCGAGGCCAGTGAACACTGAAGCTTTCTTT,CASSYSRPVNTEAFF
TRBJ1-1,.,.,TRBV7-2,TGTGCCAGCAGCTTATGGGGGGACACTGAAGCTTTCTTT,CASSLWGDTEAFF
TRBJ1-3,TRBD1,.,TRBV18,TGTGCCAGCTCATCCGGGACAGGGGCGGACACCATATATTTT,CASSSGTGADTIYF
TRBJ2-2,TRBD1,.,TRBV14,TGTGCCAGCAGCCAGGACAGGGATTGGAGCGGGGAGCTGTTTTTT,CASSQDRDWSGELFF
TRBJ1-2,TRBD1,.,TRBV6-5,TGTGCCAGCAGCAACGACAGGGGGACTCTGGTCGGCTACACCTTC,CASSNDRGTLVGYTF
TRBJ1-3,.,.,TRBV6-5,TGTGCCAGCAGTACACCTGGAAACACCATATATTTT,CASSTPGNTIYF
TRBJ2-1,.,.,TRBV5-1,TGCGCCAGCAGCTTGGCTGTGAATGAGCAGTTCTTC,CASSLAVNEQFF